Below, 4 T cell receptor beta chains from the same sample are listed, as sequenced in a study of molecular identifiers for immune sequencing clone quantification. TCRdb re-derived calls from the PCR reads in MiXCR, one entry per CDR3 protein. The sample yields about 320,000 distinct CDR3 sequences, over 20% seen once. The sequencing input was naive CD8+ T cells from blood, with Jurkat cell RNA spiked in. Indicated subset: FACS-sorted CD8+CD4-CCR7+CD45RA+ naive T cells. The receptors were gathered from a human donor in good health. Some libraries in this study had Jurkat cell RNA spiked in.

This clonotype appeared many times. This chain joins TRBV12-3 or TRBV12-4 and TRBJ2-5; D ambiguous. This CDR3 region has 17 residues. V lost 1 base to trimming and J lost 2 bases, with 17 bases between them. The chain's CDR3 is CASSLVGVIGPQETQYF. CDR3 bases: TGTGCCAGCAGTTTAGTTGGGGTGATCGGCCCTCAAGAGACCCAGTACTTC.

This clonotype was observed many times. The chain employs TRBV4-2 and TRBJ2-5; D call uncertain. V was cut by 0 bases and J by 4 bases, with 15 bases left in between. Germline CDR1 LGHNA, CDR2 YNFKEQ. This CDR3 has 16 amino acids. In nucleotides, the CDR3 is TGTGCCAGCAGCCAAGACTGGGTCGAGGTTGGAGAGACCCAGTACTTC. The encoded protein is CASSQDWVEVGETQYF.

This clonotype was observed at least ten times. The chain carries TRBV5-6 and TRBJ2-4; 9 bases fit TRBD1. Losses at the gene ends were 4 bases for V and 7 bases for J; bases not matched to a gene: 6. Germline lookup yields CDR1 SGHDT and CDR2 YYEEEE. This CDR3 is 14 amino acids long. This CDR3 reads CASSKRDRANIQYF. DNA of the CDR3: TGTGCCAGCAGCAAACGGGACAGGGCGAACATTCAGTACTTC.

A word on this clonotype: A much larger clone lies one base from this, so it may be a read error. The gene calls are TRBV11-2 and TRBJ2-3, with D perhaps matching TRBD1 or TRBD2 (5 bases each). Germline assignment: CDR1 SGHAT and CDR2 FQNNGV. This CDR3 contains 13 residues. The CDR3 DNA is TGTGCCAGCAGTCCGGGGCGCACAGATACGCGGTATTTT. It specifies CASSPGRTDTRYF.